These 4 T cell receptor beta chains originate from one sample sequenced in a study of CD8 T cells in Susac syndrome. After extraction with the RNeasy kit, roughly 0.5 to 1 ug of the RNA was reverse transcribed using random hexamers. One entry per CDR3 protein results from TCRdb running MiXCR on the immunoSEQ multiplex PCR reads. The sample holds about 130,000 distinct CDR3 sequences, more than 90% seen once. The sample was CD4+ T cells from PBMCs. Every receptor here comes from a human donor in good health.

This clonotype was counted once. This chain connects TRBV3-1 to TRBJ2-1; unclear D gene. The CDR3 totals 16 residues. Germline V CDR1 and CDR2: LGHDT, YNNKEL (reference sequence). V was trimmed by 6 bases and J by 4 bases, leaving 19 bases between them. As DNA, the CDR3 is TGTGCCAGCAGTACCGGACCAAGCCACAATTACAATGAGCAGTTCTTC. Its protein product is CASSTGPSHNYNEQFF.

The chain has TRBV29-1 and TRBJ1-3; D gene unclear. The CDR3 totals 12 residues. Germline CDR1 SQVTM, CDR2 ANQGSEA. V lost 4 bases and J 2 bases, leaving 6 bases between the germline ends. The CDR3 DNA reads as TGCAGCGTTGTCGGTGCTGGAAACACCATATATTTT. This codes for CSVVGAGNTIYF.

The genes are TRBV18 and TRBJ1-2; TRBD1 might be the D (5 bases). Germline CDR1 and CDR2: KGHSH and LQKENI. The V and J ends lost 0 bases and 8 bases respectively, with 7 bases between them. This CDR3 has 12 amino acids. CDR3 sequence: CASSPPQGGYTF. Written as DNA, the CDR3 is TGTGCCAGCTCACCACCGCAGGGCGGCTACACCTTC.

The chain recombines TRBV5-4 with TRBJ2-2, with TRBD1 as a possible D gene (5 bases). The CDR3 totals 16 residues. V lost 0 bases and J lost 1, with 10 bases in between. Germline V gene lookup returns CDR1 SGHNT and CDR2 YYREEE (reference sequence). This CDR3 reads CASSLAGQGNTGELFF. DNA for the CDR3: TGTGCCAGCAGCTTGGCCGGGCAGGGGAACACCGGGGAGCTGTTTTTT. The full variable domain, with the rest looked up from reference TRBV5-4 and TRBJ2-2, is ETGVTQSPTHLIKTRGQQVTLRCSSQSGHNTVSWYQQALGQGPQFIFQYYREEENGRGNFPPRFSGLQFPNYSSELNVNALELDDSALYLCASSLAGQGNTGELFFGEGSRLTVL.